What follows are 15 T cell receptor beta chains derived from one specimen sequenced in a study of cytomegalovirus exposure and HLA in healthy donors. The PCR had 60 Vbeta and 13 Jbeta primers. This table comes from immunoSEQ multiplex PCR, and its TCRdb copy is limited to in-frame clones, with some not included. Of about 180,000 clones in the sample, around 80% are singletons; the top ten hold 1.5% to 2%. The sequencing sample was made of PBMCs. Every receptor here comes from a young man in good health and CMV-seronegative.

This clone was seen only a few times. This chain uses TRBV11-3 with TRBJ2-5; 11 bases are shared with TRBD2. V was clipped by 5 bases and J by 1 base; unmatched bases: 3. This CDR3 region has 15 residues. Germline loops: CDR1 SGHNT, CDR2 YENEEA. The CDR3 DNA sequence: TGTGCCAGCAGCACTAGCGGGGGTTTCCAAGAGACCCAGTACTTC. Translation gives CASSTSGGFQETQYF.

This CDR3 reads CASRRQGVTGNTIYF. The CDR3 DNA sequence: TGTGCCAGCAGACGACAGGGGGTGACGGGAAACACCATATATTTT. The gene calls are TRBV6-1 and TRBJ1-3; 9 positions agree with TRBD1. CDR1 is MNHNS and CDR2 is SASEGT in the germline V gene. Losses at the gene ends were 6 bases for V and 4 bases for J; bases not matched to a gene: 7. This CDR3 region has 15 residues.

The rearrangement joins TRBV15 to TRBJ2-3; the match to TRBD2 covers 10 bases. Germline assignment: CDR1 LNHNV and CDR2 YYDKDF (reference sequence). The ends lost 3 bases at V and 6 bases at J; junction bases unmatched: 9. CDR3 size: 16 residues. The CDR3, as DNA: TGTGCCACCAGCAGTCCCCTAGCGGGGGCCCGGGATACGCAGTATTTT. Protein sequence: CATSSPLAGARDTQYF.

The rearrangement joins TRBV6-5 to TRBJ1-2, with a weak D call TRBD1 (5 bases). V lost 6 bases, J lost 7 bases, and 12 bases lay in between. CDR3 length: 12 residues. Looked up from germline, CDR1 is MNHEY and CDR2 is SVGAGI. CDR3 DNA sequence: TGTGCCAGCAGCTCCGACAGATTTGGCTACACCTTC. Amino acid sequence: CASSSDRFGYTF.

DNA for the CDR3: TGTGCCTGGAGCGGGTACAGGGGGGTAGAGACCCAGTACTTC. It codes for CAWSGYRGVETQYF. The chain employs TRBV30 and TRBJ2-5; 8 bases match TRBD1. Germline loops: CDR1 GTSNPN, CDR2 SVGIG (reference sequence). The CDR3 covers 14 residues. After removal of 3 bases from V and 4 bases from J, the junction contained 7 bases not matched to a gene.

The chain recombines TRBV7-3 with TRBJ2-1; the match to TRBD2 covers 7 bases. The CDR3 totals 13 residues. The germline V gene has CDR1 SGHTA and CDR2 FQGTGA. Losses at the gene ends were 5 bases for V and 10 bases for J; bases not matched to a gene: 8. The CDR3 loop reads CASSPSGGNEQFF. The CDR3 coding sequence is TGTGCCAGCAGCCCCTCGGGAGGAAACGAGCAGTTCTTC.

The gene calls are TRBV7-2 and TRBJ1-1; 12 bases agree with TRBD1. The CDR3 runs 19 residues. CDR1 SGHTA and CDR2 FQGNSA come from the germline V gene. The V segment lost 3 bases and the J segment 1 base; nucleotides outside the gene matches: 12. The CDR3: CASSFHPRDRGRRNTEAFF. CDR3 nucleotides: TGTGCCAGCAGCTTTCACCCCCGGGACAGGGGGCGCCGGAACACTGAAGCTTTCTTT.

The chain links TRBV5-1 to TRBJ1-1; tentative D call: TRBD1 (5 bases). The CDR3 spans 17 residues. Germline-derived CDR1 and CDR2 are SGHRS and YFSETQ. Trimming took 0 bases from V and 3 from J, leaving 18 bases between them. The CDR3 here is CASSLVRGVEEDTEAFF. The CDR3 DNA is TGCGCCAGCAGCTTGGTAAGGGGCGTCGAGGAAGACACTGAAGCTTTCTTT.

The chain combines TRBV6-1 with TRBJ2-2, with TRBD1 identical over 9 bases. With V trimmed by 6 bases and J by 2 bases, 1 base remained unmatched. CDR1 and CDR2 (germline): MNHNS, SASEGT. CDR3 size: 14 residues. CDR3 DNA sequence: TGTGCCAGCAGCACAGGGGGCAACACCGGGGAGCTGTTTTTT. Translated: CASSTGGNTGELFF.

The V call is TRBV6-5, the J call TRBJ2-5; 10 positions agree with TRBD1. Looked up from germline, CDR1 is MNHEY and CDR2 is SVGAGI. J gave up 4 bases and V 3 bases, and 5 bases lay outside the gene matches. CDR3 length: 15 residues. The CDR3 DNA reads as TGTGCCAGCAGTTATTTGGGACAGGGGAGAGAGACCCAGTACTTC. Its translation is CASSYLGQGRETQYF.

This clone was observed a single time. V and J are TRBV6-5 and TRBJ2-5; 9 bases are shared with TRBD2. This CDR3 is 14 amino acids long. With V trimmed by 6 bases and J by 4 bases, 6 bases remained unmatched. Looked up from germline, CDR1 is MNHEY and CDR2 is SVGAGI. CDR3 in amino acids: CASSQAGGLETQYF. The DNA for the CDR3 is TGTGCCAGCAGCCAAGCGGGGGGTTTAGAGACCCAGTACTTC.

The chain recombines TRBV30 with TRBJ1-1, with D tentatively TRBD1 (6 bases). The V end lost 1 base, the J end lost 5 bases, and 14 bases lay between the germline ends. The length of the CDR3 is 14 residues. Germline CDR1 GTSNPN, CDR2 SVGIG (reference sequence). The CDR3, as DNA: TGTGCCTGGAGTGCCACAGGGTACGGGACTGAAGCTTTCTTT. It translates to CAWSATGYGTEAFF. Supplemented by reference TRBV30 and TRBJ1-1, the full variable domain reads SQTIHQWPATLVQPVGSPLSLECTVEGTSNPNLYWYRQAAGRGLQLLFYSVGIGQISSEVPQNLSASRPQDRQFILSSKKLLLSDSGFYLCAWSATGYGTEAFFGQGTRLTVV.

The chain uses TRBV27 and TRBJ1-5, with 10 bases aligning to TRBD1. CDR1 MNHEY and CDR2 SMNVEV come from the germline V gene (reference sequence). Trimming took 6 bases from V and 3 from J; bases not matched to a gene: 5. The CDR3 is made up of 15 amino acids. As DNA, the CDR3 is TGTGCCAGCAGCCCGGACAGGGGGAACAATCAGCCCCAGCATTTT. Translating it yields CASSPDRGNNQPQHF.

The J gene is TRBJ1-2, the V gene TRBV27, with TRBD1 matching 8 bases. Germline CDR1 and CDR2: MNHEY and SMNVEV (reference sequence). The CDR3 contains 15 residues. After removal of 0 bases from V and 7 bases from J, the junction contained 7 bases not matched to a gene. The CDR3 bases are TGTGCCAGCAGTTTATCCCGGACAGGGCGCGGTGGCTACACCTTC. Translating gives CASSLSRTGRGGYTF.

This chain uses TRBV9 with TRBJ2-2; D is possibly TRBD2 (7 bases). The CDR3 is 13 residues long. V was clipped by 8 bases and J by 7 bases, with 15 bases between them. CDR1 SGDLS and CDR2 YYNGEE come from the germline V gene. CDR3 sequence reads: CASQGRANGELFF. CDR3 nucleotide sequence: TGTGCCAGTCAGGGGAGGGCCAACGGGGAGCTGTTTTTT. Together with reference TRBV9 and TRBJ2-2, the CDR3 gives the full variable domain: DSGVTQTPKHLITATGQRVTLRCSPRSGDLSVYWYQQSLDQGLQFLIQYYNGEERAKGNILERFSAQQFPDLHSELNLSSLELGDSALYFCASQGRANGELFFGEGSRLTVL.